Listed here are 8 T cell receptor beta chains from one sample, sequenced in a study of glioma-infiltrating T cells after dendritic cell vaccination. Here immunoSEQ multiplex PCR was the method, and the copy in TCRdb shows in-frame clones only, minus some. The sample holds approximately 48,000 clones, 75% to 90% seen once. This sample's time point: after dendritic cell vaccination, including at tumor progression/relapse. The source material was blood, sampled after dendritic cell vaccination. The source of these receptors is a human donor with glioblastoma.

This clone showed up just once. This chain uses TRBV6-1 with TRBJ2-1, with D possibly being TRBD2 (6 bases). This CDR3 comprises 15 residues. V gave up 3 bases and J gave up 3 bases, with 12 bases separating them. Germline CDR1 is MNHNS and CDR2 is SASEGT. CDR3 DNA sequence: TGTGCCAGCAGTGAGGGTAGCGGAGTCTACAATGAGCAGTTCTTC. Translating gives CASSEGSGVYNEQFF.

The chain links TRBV19 to TRBJ2-2; TRBD2 aligns across 12 bases. Germline V gene sequence: CDR1 LNHDA, CDR2 SQIVND (reference sequence). The CDR3 is 16 residues long. V lost 9 bases, J lost 3 bases, and 8 bases stayed unmatched. As DNA, the CDR3 is TGTGCCAGCACGACTAGCGGGAGAAGTTACACCGGGGAGCTGTTTTTT. It encodes CASTTSGRSYTGELFF. Combining the CDR3 with reference TRBV19 and TRBJ2-2 gives the whole variable domain DGGITQSPKYLFRKEGQNVTLSCEQNLNHDAMYWYRQDPGQGLRLIYYSQIVNDFQKGDIAEGYSVSREKKESFPLTVTSAQKNPTAFYLCASTTSGRSYTGELFFGEGSRLTVL.

This chain uses TRBV4-2 with TRBJ1-5; perhaps TRBD1 as D (5 bases). The CDR3 is 17 residues long. Trimming removed 0 bases at V and 1 base at J, with 13 bases between. The germline V gene encodes CDR1 LGHNA and CDR2 YNFKEQ. CDR3 residues: CASSQDLSQGSNQPQHF. CDR3 sequence (DNA): TGTGCCAGCAGCCAAGATCTAAGTCAGGGCAGCAATCAGCCCCAGCATTTT.

This rearrangement joins TRBV5-4 to TRBJ2-7, with 7 bases matching TRBD1. The length of the CDR3 is 17 residues. CDR1 and CDR2 (germline): SGHNT, YYREEE (reference sequence). V trimming: 1 base; J trimming: 6 bases; junction bases outside the gene matches: 16. The CDR3 DNA follows: TGTGCCAGCAGCTTGCCGTTAAGAGACAGGGAAGGAGTCGAGCAGTACTTC. The encoded protein is CASSLPLRDREGVEQYF. Variable domain in full (rest from reference TRBV5-4 and TRBJ2-7): ETGVTQSPTHLIKTRGQQVTLRCSSQSGHNTVSWYQQALGQGPQFIFQYYREEENGRGNFPPRFSGLQFPNYSSELNVNALELDDSALYLCASSLPLRDREGVEQYFGPGTRLTVT.

In DNA, the CDR3 is TGCAGCGTTGGTGCAGGGGATCAGCCCCAGCATTTT. Translation: CSVGAGDQPQHF. The rearrangement joins TRBV29-1 to TRBJ1-5; D is perhaps TRBD1 (6 bases). This CDR3 contains 12 residues. V lost 4 bases to trimming and J lost 5 bases, with 9 bases between them. Germline V CDR1 and CDR2: SQVTM, ANQGSEA.

The chain uses TRBV4-2 and TRBJ1-2; D gene uncertain. The CDR3 sequence is 11 residues long. V shed 0 bases and J shed 8 bases, with 4 bases lying between them. Germline CDR1 is LGHNA and CDR2 is YNFKEQ. The CDR3, as DNA: TGTGCCAGCAGCCAAGATGGCGGCTACACCTTC. Its protein is CASSQDGGYTF.

This chain uses TRBV5-1 with TRBJ2-7; 15 nucleotides agree with TRBD2. V was clipped by 4 bases and J by 6 bases; unmatched bases: 8. Looked up from germline, CDR1 is SGHRS and CDR2 is YFSETQ. This CDR3 comprises 16 residues. CDR3 DNA: TGCGCCAGCAGCCCCGGGACTAGCGGGAGGTCGGCCGAGCAGTACTTC. It yields the protein CASSPGTSGRSAEQYF.

The V gene is TRBV4-1, the J gene TRBJ2-1; 7 nucleotides align to TRBD1. Germline V gives CDR1 MGHRA, CDR2 YSYEKL. The CDR3 totals 16 residues. Trimming removed 4 bases from V and 4 bases from J; junction bases left unmatched: 10. CDR3 coding DNA: TGCGCCAGCAGCCCAAGTGAGACAGGGCCTTACAATGAGCAGTTCTTC. Translating gives CASSPSETGPYNEQFF.